This T cell receptor (beta chain) emerged from a study of blood T cell repertoires in COVID-19. Overall study context: Collection of acute and convalescent COVID-19 samples took place in the United States, Italy and Spain.

This CDR3 comprises 13 residues. CDR1 SGHTA and CDR2 FQGTGA come from the germline V gene. Trimming took 0 bases from V and 7 from J, leaving 9 bases between them. Some clones are missing from TCRdb's copy, which holds only in-frame ones; the method was immunoSEQ multiplex PCR. Among 50,000 to 55,000 clones listed, about nine tenths were seen once. The sample was peripheral blood. The sequence was obtained from a man older than 75 with acute or convalescent COVID-19. V usage is TRBV7-3 and J usage is TRBJ1-1; D possibly corresponds to TRBD1 (5 bases). CDR3 in DNA: TGTGCCAGCAGCTTAACACTACAGGTTGAAGCTTTCTTT. Residues: CASSLTLQVEAFF.